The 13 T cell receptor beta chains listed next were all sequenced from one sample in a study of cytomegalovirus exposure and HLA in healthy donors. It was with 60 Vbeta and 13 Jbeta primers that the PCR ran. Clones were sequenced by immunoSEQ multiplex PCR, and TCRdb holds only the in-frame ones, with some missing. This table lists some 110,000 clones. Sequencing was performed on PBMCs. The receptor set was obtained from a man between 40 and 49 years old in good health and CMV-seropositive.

CDR3 in amino acids: CASSESTGEAFF. The CDR3, as DNA: TGCGCCAGCAGTGAGTCGACGGGGGAGGCTTTCTTT. The rearrangement joins TRBV10-1 to TRBJ1-1; D possibly corresponds to TRBD1 (5 bases). Trimming took off 0 bases at V and 11 bases at J, with 10 bases between the two ends. CDR1 and CDR2 from the germline V gene are WNHNN and SYGVQD (reference sequence). The CDR3 has 12 residues.

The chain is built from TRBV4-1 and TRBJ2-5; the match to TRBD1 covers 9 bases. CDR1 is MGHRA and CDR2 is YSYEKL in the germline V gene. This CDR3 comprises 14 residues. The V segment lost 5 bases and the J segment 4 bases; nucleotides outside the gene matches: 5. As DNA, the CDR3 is TGCGCCAGCAGCAAACAGGGGGCCAGAGAGACCCAGTACTTC. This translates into CASSKQGARETQYF.

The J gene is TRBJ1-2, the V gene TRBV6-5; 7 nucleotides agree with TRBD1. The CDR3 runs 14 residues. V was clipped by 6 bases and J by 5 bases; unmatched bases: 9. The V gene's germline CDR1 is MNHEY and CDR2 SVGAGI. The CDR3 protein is CASSRRQGKYGYTF. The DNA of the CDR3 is TGTGCCAGCAGCCGCCGACAGGGAAAATATGGCTACACCTTC.

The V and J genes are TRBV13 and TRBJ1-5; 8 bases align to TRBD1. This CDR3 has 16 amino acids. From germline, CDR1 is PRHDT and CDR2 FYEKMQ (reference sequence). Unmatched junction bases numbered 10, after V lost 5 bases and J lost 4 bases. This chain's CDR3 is CASSLRRTGNNQPQHF. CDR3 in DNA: TGTGCCAGCAGCCTCCGCAGGACAGGGAATAATCAGCCCCAGCATTTT.

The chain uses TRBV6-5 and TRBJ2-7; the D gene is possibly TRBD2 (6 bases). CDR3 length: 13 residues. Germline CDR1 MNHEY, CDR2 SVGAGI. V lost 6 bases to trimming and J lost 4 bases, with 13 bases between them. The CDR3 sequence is CASRDGRGYEQYF. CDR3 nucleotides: TGTGCCAGCAGGGACGGGAGAGGGTACGAGCAGTACTTC.

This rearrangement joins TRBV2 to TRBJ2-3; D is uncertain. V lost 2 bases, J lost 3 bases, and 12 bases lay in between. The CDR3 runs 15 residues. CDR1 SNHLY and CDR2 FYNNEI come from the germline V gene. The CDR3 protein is CASSEQAIRTDTQYF. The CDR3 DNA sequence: TGTGCCAGCAGTGAACAGGCGATTAGGACAGATACGCAGTATTTT.

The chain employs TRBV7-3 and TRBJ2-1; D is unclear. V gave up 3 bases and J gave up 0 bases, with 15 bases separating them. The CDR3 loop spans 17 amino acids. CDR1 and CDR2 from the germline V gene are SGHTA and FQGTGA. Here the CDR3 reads CASSFRGGTTSYNEQFF. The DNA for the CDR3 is TGTGCCAGCAGCTTTCGTGGCGGCACAACCTCCTACAATGAGCAGTTCTTC.

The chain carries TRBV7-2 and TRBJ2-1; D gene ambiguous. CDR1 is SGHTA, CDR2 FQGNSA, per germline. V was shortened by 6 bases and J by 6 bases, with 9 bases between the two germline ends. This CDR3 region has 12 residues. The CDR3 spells CASSEAPNEQFF. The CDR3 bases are TGTGCCAGCAGTGAGGCCCCCAATGAGCAGTTCTTC. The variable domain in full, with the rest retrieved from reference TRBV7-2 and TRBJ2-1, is GAGVSQSPSNKVTEKGKDVELRCDPISGHTALYWYRQSLGQGLEFLIYFQGNSAPDKSGLPSDRFSAERTGGSVSTLTIQRTQQEDSAVYLCASSEAPNEQFFGPGTRLTVL.

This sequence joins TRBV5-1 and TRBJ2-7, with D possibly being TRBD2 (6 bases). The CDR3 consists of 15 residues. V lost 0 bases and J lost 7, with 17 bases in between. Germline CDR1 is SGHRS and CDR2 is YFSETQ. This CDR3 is CASSLVGGGIREQYF. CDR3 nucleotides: TGCGCCAGCAGCTTGGTGGGGGGAGGTATACGGGAGCAGTACTTC.

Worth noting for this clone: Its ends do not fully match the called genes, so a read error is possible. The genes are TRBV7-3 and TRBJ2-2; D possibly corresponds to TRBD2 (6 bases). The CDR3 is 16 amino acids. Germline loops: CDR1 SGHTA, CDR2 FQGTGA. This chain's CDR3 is CASSLNRAGSTGGLFF. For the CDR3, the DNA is TGTGCCAGCAGCTTAAATAGGGCGGGAAGCACCGGGGGGCTGTTTTTT. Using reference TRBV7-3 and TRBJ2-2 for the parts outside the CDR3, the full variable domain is GAGVSQTPSNKVTEKGKYVELRCDPISGHTALYWYRQSLGQGPEFLIYFQGTGAADDSGLPNDRFFAVRPEGSVSTLKIQRTERGDSAVYLCASSLNRAGSTGGLFFGEGSRLTVL.

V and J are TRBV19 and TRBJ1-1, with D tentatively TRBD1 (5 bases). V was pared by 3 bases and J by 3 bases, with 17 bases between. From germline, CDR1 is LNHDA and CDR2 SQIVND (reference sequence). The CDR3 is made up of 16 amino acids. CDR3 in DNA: TGTGCCAGTAGTATTTTGCCAGGTCAAGGGGACACTGAAGCTTTCTTT. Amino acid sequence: CASSILPGQGDTEAFF.

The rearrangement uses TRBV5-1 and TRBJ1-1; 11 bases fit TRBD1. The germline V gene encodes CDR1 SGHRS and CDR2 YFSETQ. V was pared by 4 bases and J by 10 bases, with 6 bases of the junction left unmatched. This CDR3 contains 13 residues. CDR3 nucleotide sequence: TGCGCCAGCAGCCAGGGACAGGGGGTTGGAGCTTTCTTT. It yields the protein CASSQGQGVGAFF.

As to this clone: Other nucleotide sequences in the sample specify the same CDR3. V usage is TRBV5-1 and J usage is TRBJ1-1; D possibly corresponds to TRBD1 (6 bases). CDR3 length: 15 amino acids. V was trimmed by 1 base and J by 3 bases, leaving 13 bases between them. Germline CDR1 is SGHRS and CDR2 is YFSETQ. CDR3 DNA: TGCGCCAGCAGCTTGCAGGGGCTATTGGACACTGAAGCTTTCTTT. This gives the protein CASSLQGLLDTEAFF. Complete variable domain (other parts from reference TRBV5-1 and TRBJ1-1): KAGVTQTPRYLIKTRGQQVTLSCSPISGHRSVSWYQQTPGQGLQFLFEYFSETQRNKGNFPGRFSGRQFSNSRSEMNVSTLELGDSALYLCASSLQGLLDTEAFFGQGTRLTVV.